This T cell receptor beta chain was sequenced for a study of monozygotic twins with inflammatory bowel disease. Findings and limits, study-wide: Neither one strong signal nor one clonotype associated with IBD was supported. Healthy co-twins showed greater TCRbeta diversity (inverse Simpson) than IBD patients.

UMIs that had a 6-nucleotide sample barcode were put in using template switching. TCRdb re-called the 5' RACE reads; every CDR3 protein appears as one record, without DNA. The clone table shows roughly 300,000 distinct CDR3 sequences, with the ten largest holding more than 4.5%. A word on this clonotype: Its cognate antigen is unknown.

Germline CDR1 and CDR2: LGHDT and YNNKEL (reference sequence). The CDR3 is 14 residues long. Sequenced sample: blood. The V call is TRBV3-1, the J call TRBJ1-6. The source is a human donor with ulcerative colitis or Crohn's disease, or a healthy co-twin of an affected twin (not recorded which). The CDR3 region is CASSQVPRPSPLHF.